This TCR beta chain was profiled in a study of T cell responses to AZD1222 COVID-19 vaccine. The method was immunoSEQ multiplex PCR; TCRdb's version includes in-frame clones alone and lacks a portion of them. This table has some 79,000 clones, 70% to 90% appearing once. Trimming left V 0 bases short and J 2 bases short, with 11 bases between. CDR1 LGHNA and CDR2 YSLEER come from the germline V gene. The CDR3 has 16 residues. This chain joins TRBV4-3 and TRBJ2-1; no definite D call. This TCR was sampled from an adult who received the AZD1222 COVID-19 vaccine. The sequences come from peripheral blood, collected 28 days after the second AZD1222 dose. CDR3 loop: CASSQEPTNPYNEQFF. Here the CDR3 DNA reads TGCGCCAGCAGCCAAGAGCCGACAAATCCCTACAATGAGCAGTTCTTC.